This is a list of T cell receptor beta chains from one sample in a study of T cell repertoires in cytomegalovirus infection. One entry per CDR3 protein, called by TCRdb with MiXCR from the reads. The table records about 740,000 distinct CDR3 sequences, about 40% of them present only once. Sequencing was carried out using PBMCs. All receptors derive from a human donor in good health (CMV status not recorded). Some clones in this sample may be carry-over from other donors' samples. The CDR3 runs from the conserved cysteine through the conserved F or W. The D gene is left open where the match is weak. Rows may omit the clone size; those that give it use once, few, many or a size class.

.,TRBV7-8,TRBJ1-5,TRBD1,CASSLAKGALLKPQHF
.,TRBV7-2,TRBJ2-1,TRBD2,CASSPTPGLARRNSYNEQFF
few,TRBV28,TRBJ2-3,.,CASNDGFGGTTDTQYF
.,TRBV18,TRBJ2-1,.,CASSPRRPEEQFF
few,TRBV28,TRBJ1-1,.,CASSPPEGGAMNTEAFF
many,TRBV28,TRBJ2-2,.,CASSQQNTGELFF
many,TRBV6-1,TRBJ1-5,.,CASSSGTHQPQHF
few,TRBV11-2,TRBJ2-3,.,CASSFLTSRDTQYF
few,TRBV19,TRBJ2-5,.,CASSIGWGTSQETQYF
many,TRBV7-6,TRBJ2-1,TRBD2,CASSLSRGGGSYNEQFF
many,TRBV7-6,TRBJ2-1,TRBD1,CASSLGGTGGGDEQFF
.,TRBV5-1,TRBJ2-1,TRBD2,CASSYRLAGGNEQFF
.,TRBV28,TRBJ1-4,TRBD1,CASSLSRGTREKLFF
many,TRBV28,TRBJ1-1,.,CAANRVMNTEAFF
.,TRBV12-3/TRBV12-4,TRBJ1-6,TRBD1,CASSRSGTANSPLHF
.,TRBV3-1,TRBJ2-1,TRBD1,CASNGDSSYNEQFF
many,TRBV7-2,TRBJ2-7,TRBD1,CASSFGTGNTYEQYF
many,TRBV12-3/TRBV12-4,TRBJ2-3,.,CASTSSGSTDTQYF
.,TRBV20-1,TRBJ1-6,TRBD1,CSARDQGDNSPLHF
.,TRBV11-2,TRBJ2-7,TRBD1,CASRSVRDRVHEQYF
once,TRBV5-6,TRBJ2-3,TRBD2,CASSFQSGRSTDTQYF
.,TRBV5-1,TRBJ2-2,.,CASSPGTPNTGELFF
.,TRBV3-1,TRBJ2-1,TRBD1,CASSQAQGANEQFF
.,TRBV5-4,TRBJ2-3,.,CASSSGSRSTDTQYF
few,TRBV2,TRBJ1-5,.,CASSEEGDTNQPQHF
few,TRBV24-1,TRBJ1-6,.,CATSDLGISLHF
.,TRBV6-2/TRBV6-3,TRBJ2-7,.,CASSPGVLQGEQYF
few,TRBV5-1,TRBJ1-4,.,CASSGTPGYNEKLFF
many,TRBV28,TRBJ1-2,.,CASRRGSGYTF
.,TRBV10-3,TRBJ2-2,.,CAISYGTRGGTGELFF
.,TRBV7-8,TRBJ2-1,.,CACSETLLEQFF
few,TRBV7-2,TRBJ1-6,.,CASSLGVGRAGDSPLHF
.,TRBV7-9,TRBJ1-1,.,CASSLPDLNTEAFF
few,TRBV4-2,TRBJ2-2,.,CASSPEAGRNTGELFF
few,TRBV12-3/TRBV12-4,TRBJ2-1,.,CASSPYGSYNEQFF
few,TRBV28,TRBJ2-7,.,CASSFPGLAYEQYF
few,TRBV29-1,TRBJ2-4,.,CSVLIPQGWENIQYF
.,TRBV12-3/TRBV12-4,TRBJ2-2,.,CASSSATGPLFF
few,TRBV5-1,TRBJ2-2,.,CASSPFDTSNTGELFF
.,TRBV2,TRBJ2-2,.,CASLRGTRASGELFF
.,TRBV20-1,TRBJ2-1,.,CSARELWNEQFF
.,TRBV28,TRBJ2-7,TRBD2,CASRKRETYGEQYF